This entry concerns a single T cell receptor (beta chain). Its specificity is unknown. This entry comes from a study of CD8+CD57+ T cells in acquired aplastic anemia. This CDR3 has 14 amino acids. The V and J ends lost 4 bases and 4 bases respectively, with 13 bases between them. Germline V CDR1 and CDR2: KGHDR, SFDVKD. Findings and caveats of the study: Patients and controls turned out to have approximately 29 CD8+ CDR3 sequences in common.

TCR beta VDJ and CDR3 were profiled, and genomic DNA was the template. TCRdb analysed the reads with MiXCR anew, one entry per CDR3 protein. Altogether 250,000 or so distinct CDR3 sequences are present, more than 40% being singletons, with the ten largest covering 7% to 10%. Patients selected for sequencing had displayed CD8+CD57+ cell expansion by flow cytometry. Blood samples were obtained from patients who had received no prior therapy. The clonotype was recovered from a human donor with aplastic anemia. The sample comprised sorted CD4+, CD8+, or CD8+CD57+ T cells (not recorded which) from PBMCs. The gene calls are TRBV24-1 and TRBJ2-7; D might be TRBD1 or TRBD2, each matching 6 bases. For the CDR3, the DNA is TGTGCCACCAGTGACGGGGAAGGGGGGTACGAGCAGTACTTC. This gives the protein CATSDGEGGYEQYF.